These T cell receptor beta chains were read from a single sample in a study of T cells in Graves' hyperthyroidism and ophthalmopathy. MiXCR was run by TCRdb on the multiplex PCR reads, yielding one entry per CDR3 protein. The sample records approximately 710,000 distinct CDR3 sequences, approximately 15% being singletons. The specimen was blood. The receptors stem from a man in his fifties or sixties with Graves' hyperthyroidism. CDR3s include the opening cysteine and the closing phenylalanine or tryptophan. Each record gives: clone size, J gene, V gene, D gene, CDR3 protein, CDR3 DNA. D genes are given only for firm matches. Expanded clones are given a class, and other clones once, few, many or no size at all.

abundance: few
j_gene: TRBJ1-5
v_gene: TRBV24-1
d_gene: -
CDR3aa: CATSDPPDDQPQHF
CDR3nt: TGTGCCACCAGTGACCCACCTGACGATCAGCCCCAGCATTTT

abundance: -
j_gene: TRBJ1-5
v_gene: TRBV4-3
d_gene: -
CDR3aa: CASSQAWQSNQPQHF
CDR3nt: TGCGCCAGCAGCCAAGCTTGGCAGAGCAATCAGCCCCAGCATTTT

abundance: few
j_gene: TRBJ1-4
v_gene: TRBV20-1
d_gene: -
CDR3aa: CSAGPGAEKLFF
CDR3nt: TGCAGTGCGGGACCCGGGGCCGAAAAACTGTTTTTT

abundance: many
j_gene: TRBJ2-7
v_gene: TRBV27
d_gene: -
CDR3aa: CASSPSGRVYEQYF
CDR3nt: TGTGCCAGCAGCCCCTCGGGCAGAGTCTACGAGCAGTACTTC

abundance: many
j_gene: TRBJ2-3
v_gene: TRBV20-1
d_gene: TRBD1
CDR3aa: CSARGGQGVDTQYF
CDR3nt: TGCAGTGCTAGAGGGGGACAGGGGGTAGATACGCAGTATTTT

abundance: many
j_gene: TRBJ2-1
v_gene: TRBV7-2
d_gene: TRBD1
CDR3aa: CASSPGQGFSYNEQFF
CDR3nt: TGTGCCAGCAGCCCCGGACAGGGTTTCTCCTACAATGAGCAGTTCTTC

abundance: -
j_gene: TRBJ1-1
v_gene: TRBV2
d_gene: -
CDR3aa: CASSEGLTPDTEAFF
CDR3nt: TGTGCCAGCAGTGAAGGCTTGACTCCAGACACTGAAGCTTTCTTT

abundance: few
j_gene: TRBJ2-5
v_gene: TRBV5-1
d_gene: TRBD2
CDR3aa: CASSYLAGGPQETQYF
CDR3nt: TGCGCCAGCAGCTACTTAGCGGGAGGGCCTCAAGAGACCCAGTACTTC

abundance: -
j_gene: TRBJ1-5
v_gene: TRBV30
d_gene: -
CDR3aa: CAWSEFGWTQGTQPQHF
CDR3nt: TGTGCCTGGAGTGAGTTTGGGTGGACTCAAGGGACTCAACCCCAGCATTTT

abundance: many
j_gene: TRBJ2-7
v_gene: TRBV7-9
d_gene: TRBD1
CDR3aa: CASSSPGQGQVEQYF
CDR3nt: TGTGCCAGCAGCTCCCCTGGACAGGGCCAGGTCGAGCAGTACTTC

abundance: many
j_gene: TRBJ2-7
v_gene: TRBV7-9
d_gene: -
CDR3aa: CASSGDTREQYF
CDR3nt: TGTGCCAGCAGCGGGGACACCCGAGAGCAGTACTTC

abundance: -
j_gene: TRBJ2-3
v_gene: TRBV5-1
d_gene: -
CDR3aa: CASSSGDGYTDTQYF
CDR3nt: TGCGCCAGCAGCTCTGGAGACGGATACACAGATACGCAGTATTTT

abundance: many
j_gene: TRBJ2-7
v_gene: TRBV11-2
d_gene: TRBD2
CDR3aa: CASSWAGTSGTYEQYF
CDR3nt: TGTGCCAGCAGCTGGGCCGGGACTAGCGGCACCTACGAGCAGTACTTC

abundance: many
j_gene: TRBJ1-1
v_gene: TRBV28
d_gene: -
CDR3aa: CASTFNTEAFF
CDR3nt: TGTGCCAGCACTTTTAACACTGAAGCTTTCTTT

abundance: many
j_gene: TRBJ2-5
v_gene: TRBV28
d_gene: -
CDR3aa: CASSPNRVLETQYF
CDR3nt: TGTGCCAGCAGCCCGAACAGGGTTCTGGAGACCCAGTACTTC

abundance: few
j_gene: TRBJ2-3
v_gene: TRBV19
d_gene: TRBD2
CDR3aa: CASSIALHSGRRTDTQYF
CDR3nt: TGTGCCAGTAGTATAGCCCTCCATAGCGGGAGGCGCACAGATACGCAGTATTTT

abundance: many
j_gene: TRBJ2-3
v_gene: TRBV3-1
d_gene: TRBD1
CDR3aa: CASSQGTPGQSDTQYF
CDR3nt: TGTGCCAGCAGCCAAGGGACTCCGGGACAGTCAGATACGCAGTATTTT

abundance: few
j_gene: TRBJ2-1
v_gene: TRBV18
d_gene: TRBD2
CDR3aa: CASSRGLASNNEQFF
CDR3nt: TGTGCCAGCTCACGAGGACTAGCGTCAAACAATGAGCAGTTCTTC

abundance: -
j_gene: TRBJ2-1
v_gene: TRBV20-1
d_gene: -
CDR3aa: CSASPRYNEQFF
CDR3nt: TGCAGTGCTAGCCCCCGGTACAATGAGCAGTTCTTC

abundance: -
j_gene: TRBJ1-1
v_gene: TRBV7-2
d_gene: -
CDR3aa: CASSLGQQRAFF
CDR3nt: TGTGCCAGCAGCTTAGGTCAACAGCGAGCTTTCTTT

abundance: few
j_gene: TRBJ2-1
v_gene: TRBV2
d_gene: -
CDR3aa: CASFPPRDGIDNEQFF
CDR3nt: TGTGCCAGCTTTCCCCCTCGGGACGGGATTGACAATGAGCAGTTCTTC

abundance: many
j_gene: TRBJ1-1
v_gene: TRBV29-1
d_gene: -
CDR3aa: CSVEDRLNTEAFF
CDR3nt: TGCAGCGTTGAGGACAGATTGAACACTGAAGCTTTCTTT

abundance: many
j_gene: TRBJ2-7
v_gene: TRBV7-9
d_gene: TRBD2
CDR3aa: CASSLGPAGLGYEQYF
CDR3nt: TGTGCCAGCAGCTTAGGCCCAGCGGGATTGGGCTACGAGCAGTACTTC

abundance: -
j_gene: TRBJ2-7
v_gene: TRBV5-1
d_gene: TRBD1
CDR3aa: CASTYVQGADSEQYF
CDR3nt: TGCGCCAGCACCTACGTACAGGGGGCGGATTCCGAGCAGTACTTC

abundance: many
j_gene: TRBJ1-1
v_gene: TRBV12-3/TRBV12-4
d_gene: -
CDR3aa: CASSFSSVLNTEAFF
CDR3nt: TGTGCCAGCAGTTTTAGTTCGGTCTTGAACACTGAAGCTTTCTTT

abundance: many
j_gene: TRBJ2-1
v_gene: TRBV12-3/TRBV12-4
d_gene: TRBD2
CDR3aa: CASSLWWGGTNEQFF
CDR3nt: TGTGCCAGCAGTTTATGGTGGGGGGGGACCAATGAGCAGTTCTTC

abundance: many
j_gene: TRBJ2-2
v_gene: TRBV3-1
d_gene: -
CDR3aa: CASSQRVGGELFF
CDR3nt: TGTGCCAGCAGCCAAAGGGTCGGCGGGGAGCTGTTTTTT

abundance: few
j_gene: TRBJ1-4
v_gene: TRBV9
d_gene: TRBD1
CDR3aa: CASNSRGDLEEKLFF
CDR3nt: TGTGCCAGCAACTCCAGGGGGGATCTGGAAGAAAAACTGTTTTTT

abundance: -
j_gene: TRBJ2-1
v_gene: TRBV12-3/TRBV12-4
d_gene: -
CDR3aa: CASSLGRGPNEQFF
CDR3nt: TGTGCCAGCAGTTTAGGGAGGGGCCCCAATGAGCAGTTCTTC

abundance: few
j_gene: TRBJ1-2
v_gene: TRBV7-2
d_gene: -
CDR3aa: CASKTVHTFNYGYTF
CDR3nt: TGTGCCAGCAAGACGGTCCATACGTTTAACTATGGCTACACCTTC

abundance: many
j_gene: TRBJ2-5
v_gene: TRBV7-2
d_gene: TRBD1
CDR3aa: CASSSRQGGETQYF
CDR3nt: TGTGCCAGCAGCTCCCGACAGGGTGGGGAGACCCAGTACTTC

abundance: -
j_gene: TRBJ1-4
v_gene: TRBV30
d_gene: -
CDR3aa: CAWTPLSTNEKLFF
CDR3nt: TGTGCCTGGACGCCCCTTTCAACTAATGAAAAACTGTTTTTT

abundance: -
j_gene: TRBJ2-5
v_gene: TRBV30
d_gene: -
CDR3aa: CACGRSQETQYF
CDR3nt: TGTGCCTGTGGACGGAGCCAAGAGACCCAGTACTTC

abundance: many
j_gene: TRBJ2-1
v_gene: TRBV5-1
d_gene: -
CDR3aa: CASSSEPGRYNEQFF
CDR3nt: TGCGCCAGCAGCTCAGAACCGGGACGGTACAATGAGCAGTTCTTC

abundance: few
j_gene: TRBJ2-7
v_gene: TRBV29-1
d_gene: TRBD2
CDR3aa: CSVLGLASYEQYF
CDR3nt: TGCAGCGTCCTCGGACTAGCGTCCTACGAGCAGTACTTC

abundance: many
j_gene: TRBJ2-2
v_gene: TRBV2
d_gene: -
CDR3aa: CASSQRGGTGELFF
CDR3nt: TGTGCCAGCAGTCAACGAGGGGGAACCGGGGAGCTGTTTTTT

abundance: -
j_gene: TRBJ1-2
v_gene: TRBV11-2
d_gene: -
CDR3aa: CASSPTWATGYTF
CDR3nt: TGTGCCAGCAGCCCCACCTGGGCGACTGGCTACACCTTC

abundance: many
j_gene: TRBJ1-4
v_gene: TRBV7-9
d_gene: TRBD1
CDR3aa: CASSPRGRESEKLFF
CDR3nt: TGTGCCAGCAGTCCCAGGGGGCGCGAGTCTGAAAAACTGTTTTTT

abundance: many
j_gene: TRBJ2-5
v_gene: TRBV6-1
d_gene: -
CDR3aa: CASRGGGGETQYF
CDR3nt: TGTGCCAGCAGAGGGGGGGGAGGCGAGACCCAGTACTTC

abundance: -
j_gene: TRBJ2-5
v_gene: TRBV20-1
d_gene: TRBD1
CDR3aa: CSANLLRLDREETQYF
CDR3nt: TGCAGTGCCAATCTATTACGCCTGGACAGGGAAGAGACCCAGTACTTC